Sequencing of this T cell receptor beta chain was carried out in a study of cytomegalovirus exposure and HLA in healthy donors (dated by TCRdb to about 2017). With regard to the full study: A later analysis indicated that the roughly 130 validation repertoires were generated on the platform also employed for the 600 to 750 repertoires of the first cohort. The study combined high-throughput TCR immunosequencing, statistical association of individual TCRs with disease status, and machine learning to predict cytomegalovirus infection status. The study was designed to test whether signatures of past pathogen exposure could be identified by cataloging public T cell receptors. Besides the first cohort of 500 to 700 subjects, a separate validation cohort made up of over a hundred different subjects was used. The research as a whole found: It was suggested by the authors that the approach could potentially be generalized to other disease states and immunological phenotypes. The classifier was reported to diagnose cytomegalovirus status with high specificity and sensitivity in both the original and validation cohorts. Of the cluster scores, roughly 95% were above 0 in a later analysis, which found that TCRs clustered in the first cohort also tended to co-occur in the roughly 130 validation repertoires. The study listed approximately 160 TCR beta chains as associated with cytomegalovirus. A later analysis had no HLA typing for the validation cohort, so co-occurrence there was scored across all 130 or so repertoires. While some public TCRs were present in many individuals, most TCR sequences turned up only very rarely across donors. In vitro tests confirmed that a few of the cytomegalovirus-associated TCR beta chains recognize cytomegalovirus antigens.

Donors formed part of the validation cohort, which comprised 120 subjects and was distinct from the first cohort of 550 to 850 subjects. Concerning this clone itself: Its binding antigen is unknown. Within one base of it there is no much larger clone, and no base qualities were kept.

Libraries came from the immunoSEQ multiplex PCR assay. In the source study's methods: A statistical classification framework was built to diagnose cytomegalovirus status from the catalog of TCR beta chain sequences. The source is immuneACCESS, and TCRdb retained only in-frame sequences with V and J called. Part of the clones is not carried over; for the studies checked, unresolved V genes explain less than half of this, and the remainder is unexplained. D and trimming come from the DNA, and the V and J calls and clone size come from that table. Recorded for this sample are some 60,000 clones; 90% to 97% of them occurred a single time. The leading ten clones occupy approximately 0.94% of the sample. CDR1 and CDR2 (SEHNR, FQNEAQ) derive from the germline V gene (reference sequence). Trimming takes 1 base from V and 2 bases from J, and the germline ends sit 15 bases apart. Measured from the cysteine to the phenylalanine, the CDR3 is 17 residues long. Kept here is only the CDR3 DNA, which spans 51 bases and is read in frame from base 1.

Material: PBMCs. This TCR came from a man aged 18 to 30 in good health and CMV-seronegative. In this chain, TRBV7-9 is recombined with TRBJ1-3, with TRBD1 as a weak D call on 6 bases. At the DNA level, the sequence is TGTGCCAGCAGCTTAGGTTCTTGGACAGCCCCTGGAAACACCATATATTTT. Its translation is CASSLGSWTAPGNTIYF.